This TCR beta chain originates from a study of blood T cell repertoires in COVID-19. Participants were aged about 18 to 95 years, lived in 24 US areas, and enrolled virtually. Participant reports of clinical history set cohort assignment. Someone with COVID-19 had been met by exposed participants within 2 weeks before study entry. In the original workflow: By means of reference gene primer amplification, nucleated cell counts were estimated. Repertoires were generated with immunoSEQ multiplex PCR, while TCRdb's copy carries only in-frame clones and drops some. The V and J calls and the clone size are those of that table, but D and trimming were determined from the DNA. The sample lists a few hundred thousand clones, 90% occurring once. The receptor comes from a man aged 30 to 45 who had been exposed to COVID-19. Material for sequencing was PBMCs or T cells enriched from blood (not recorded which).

The CDR3 here is CASSLEGMTHNSPLHF. The DNA for the CDR3 is TGTGCCAGCAGCTTAGAGGGTATGACCCATAATTCACCCCTCCACTTT. The chain uses TRBV7-3 and TRBJ1-6; D ambiguous. Between the trimmed V and J ends, which lost 2 bases and 5 bases, there was a span of 13 bases. Per germline, CDR1 SGHTA and CDR2 FQGTGA. This CDR3 is built from 16 residues.